A selection of T cell receptor beta chains follows, all from one sample in a study of cytomegalovirus exposure and HLA in healthy donors. Only in-frame clones appear in the TCRdb table, and some are missing; sequencing was by immunoSEQ multiplex PCR. The data contain about 160,000 clones, around three quarters of them seen just once; the ten biggest clones take up approximately 1.6%. Sequenced input: PBMCs. The receptors were gathered from a woman aged 25 to 39 in good health and CMV-seronegative. Both conserved end residues are part of each CDR3. The D gene is left open where the match is weak. Clone size is not always given. Where it is, it says once, few, many or a class for expanded clones.

length,J,V,size,D,CDR3,DNA
16,TRBJ2-3,TRBV28,NA,NA,CASSKGFSSSRDTQYF,TGTGCCAGCAGCAAGGGGTTCTCTTCCTCTCGGGATACGCAGTATTTT
15,TRBJ1-2,TRBV9,NA,NA,CASRGLRELNYGYTF,TGTGCCAGCAGGGGGTTGAGGGAACTTAACTATGGCTACACCTTC
18,TRBJ2-1,TRBV7-9,NA,TRBD2,CASSRSGLAGVSYNEQFF,TGTGCCAGCAGCCGTAGCGGGCTAGCGGGAGTATCCTACAATGAGCAGTTCTTC
16,TRBJ1-4,TRBV27,NA,TRBD1,CASSLLPGQGREKLFF,TGTGCCAGCAGCCTACTCCCGGGACAGGGTCGCGAAAAACTGTTTTTT
15,TRBJ1-4,TRBV7-8,NA,NA,CASSALVRLPEKLFF,TGTGCCAGCAGCGCGCTTGTACGGTTGCCGGAAAAACTGTTTTTT
12,TRBJ1-2,TRBV13,NA,NA,CASSLGKRGYTF,TGTGCCAGCAGCCTCGGAAAGAGGGGCTACACCTTC
15,TRBJ2-5,TRBV28,NA,TRBD1,CASSSRRQGAETQYF,TGTGCCAGCAGTTCCCGGCGACAGGGGGCTGAGACCCAGTACTTC
15,TRBJ2-7,TRBV9,NA,NA,CASSGDRDNPYEQYF,TGTGCCAGCAGCGGGGACCGGGACAACCCCTACGAGCAGTACTTC
13,TRBJ1-2,TRBV5-1,NA,TRBD1,CASSWTGLNGYTF,TGCGCCAGCAGCTGGACAGGTCTGAACGGCTACACCTTC
13,TRBJ2-7,TRBV7-2,once,NA,CASTGTSIVEQYF,TGTGCCAGCACCGGGACATCAATTGTCGAGCAGTACTTC
14,TRBJ1-1,TRBV5-1,NA,TRBD1,CASSPGTERTEAFF,TGCGCCAGCAGTCCCGGGACAGAGAGGACTGAAGCTTTCTTT
17,TRBJ2-5,TRBV5-4,NA,TRBD2,CASSFGTSGETQETQYF,TGTGCCAGCAGCTTCGGGACTAGCGGGGAAACGCAAGAGACCCAGTACTTC
14,TRBJ2-1,TRBV7-9,NA,TRBD1,CASSKGQGNDEQFF,TGTGCCAGCAGCAAGGGACAGGGGAACGATGAGCAGTTCTTC
16,TRBJ2-3,TRBV7-9,NA,NA,CASTLHPGLSTDTQYF,TGTGCCAGCACCCTCCACCCGGGACTGAGCACAGATACGCAGTATTTT
14,TRBJ1-2,TRBV14,NA,TRBD1,CATRSGQGNYGYTF,TGTGCCACCAGATCTGGACAGGGGAACTATGGCTACACCTTC